The T cell receptor beta chain described here comes from a study of breast tumors, draining lymph nodes, adjacent tissues. Study-level points and caveats: Tumors had less TCR diversity than lymph nodes, more than nontumor tissue.

The lymph nodes were axillary draining lymph nodes from breast cancer patients. With 4 bases clipped from V and 4 bases from J, the junction kept 5 bases outside the gene matches. The germline CDR1 and CDR2 sequences are DFQATT and SNEGSKA (reference sequence). There are 13 residues in the CDR3. Many counts were recorded for this clonotype. Its antigen is unidentified. TCRdb processed the multiplex PCR reads anew with MiXCR; each CDR3 protein has one entry. Here the sample spans about 130,000 distinct CDR3 sequences, about 22% being singletons. The chain combines TRBV20-1 with TRBJ2-3; 7 bases are shared with TRBD2. Sequenced: axillary lymph node tissue. This clonotype was sampled from a female donor with breast cancer. Some clones in this sample may be carry-over from other donors' samples. The CDR3: CSAKEREPDTQYF. Here the CDR3 DNA reads TGCAGTGCTAAGGAGCGGGAACCAGATACGCAGTATTTT.